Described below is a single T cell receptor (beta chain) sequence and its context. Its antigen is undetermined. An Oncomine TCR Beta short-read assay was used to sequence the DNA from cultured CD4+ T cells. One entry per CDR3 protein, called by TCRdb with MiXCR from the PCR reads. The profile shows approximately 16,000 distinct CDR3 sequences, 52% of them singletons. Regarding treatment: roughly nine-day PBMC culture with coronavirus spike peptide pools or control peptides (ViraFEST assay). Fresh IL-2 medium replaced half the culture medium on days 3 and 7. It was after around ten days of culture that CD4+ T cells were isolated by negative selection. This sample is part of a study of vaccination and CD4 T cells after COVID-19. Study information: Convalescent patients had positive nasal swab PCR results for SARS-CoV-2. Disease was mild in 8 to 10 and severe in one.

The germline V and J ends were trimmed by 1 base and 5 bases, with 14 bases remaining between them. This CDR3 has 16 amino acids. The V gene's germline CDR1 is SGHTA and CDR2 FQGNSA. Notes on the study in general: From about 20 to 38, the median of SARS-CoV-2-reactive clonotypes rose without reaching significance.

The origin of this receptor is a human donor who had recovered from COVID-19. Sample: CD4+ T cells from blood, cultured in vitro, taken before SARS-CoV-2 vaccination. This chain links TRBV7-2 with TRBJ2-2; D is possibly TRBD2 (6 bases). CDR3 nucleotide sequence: TGTGCCAGCAGCTTAGTCGGGGGAGGTGATACCGGGGAGCTGTTTTTT. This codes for CASSLVGGGDTGELFF.